One T cell receptor beta chain is described in this entry. Its antigen remains unknown. The data were obtained in a study of blood T cells in healthy people across ages. At the level of the study: About one barcoded beta molecule was captured per two T cells (by template switching). Study-level points and caveats: Long-lived and aged donors differed, with more naive CD4+ cells and higher diversity in the long-lived.

Unmatched junction bases numbered 6, after V lost 5 bases and J lost 3 bases. The CDR3 contains 14 residues. Germline V gives CDR1 MDHEN, CDR2 SYDVKM. Researchers report isolating at least 7 million PBMCs per sample. For the second PCR, which ran for roughly 7 to 11 cycles, a sample-barcoded 5' primer and a J-beta primer mix were used. Each cDNA was tagged by a template-switch adaptor containing 12 random nucleotides. TCRdb processed the 5' RACE reads anew with MiXCR; each CDR3 protein has one entry. This sample has 780,000 or so distinct CDR3 sequences, with 45% to 70% found just once. The receptor's source is a middle-aged man in good health. The J gene is TRBJ1-2, the V gene TRBV28; 7 bases agree with TRBD1. The sequenced sample was blood. For the CDR3, the DNA is TGTGCCAGCAGTCCACGGACAGGATACTATGGCTACACCTTC. This gives the protein CASSPRTGYYGYTF.